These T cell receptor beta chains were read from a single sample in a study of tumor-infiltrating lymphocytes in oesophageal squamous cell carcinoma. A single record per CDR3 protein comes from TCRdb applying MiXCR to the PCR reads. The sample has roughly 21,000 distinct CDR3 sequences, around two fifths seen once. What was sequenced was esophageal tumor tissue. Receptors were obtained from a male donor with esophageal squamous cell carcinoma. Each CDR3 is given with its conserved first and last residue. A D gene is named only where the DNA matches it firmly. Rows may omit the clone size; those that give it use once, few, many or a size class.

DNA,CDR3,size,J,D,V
TGTGCCAGCAACAATAAAGGTGTGGAGACCCAGTACTTC,CASNNKGVETQYF,many,TRBJ2-5,.,TRBV11-2
TGTGCCAGCAGCTCGGGAATAGCGGGAGCCCGGGCCAATGAGCAGTTCTTC,CASSSGIAGARANEQFF,.,TRBJ2-1,TRBD2,TRBV7-9
TGTGCCAGCAGCTTAGATGAGGGCGAGCAGTACTTC,CASSLDEGEQYF,.,TRBJ2-7,.,TRBV11-2
TGTGCCAGCAGCTTATCAACACAGGGAAACATTCAGTACTTC,CASSLSTQGNIQYF,many,TRBJ2-4,.,TRBV7-9
TGTGCCAGCAGCCGGGACATTAGATTTCGGGAGCAGTACTTC,CASSRDIRFREQYF,.,TRBJ2-7,.,TRBV7-2
TGTGCCAGCAGTTACTCAGAGGACAGGGGATCAGCTAACTATGGCTACACCTTC,CASSYSEDRGSANYGYTF,.,TRBJ1-2,TRBD1,TRBV6-8
TGTGCCAGCGCCCAACAGGGGCCCCTAACCTACGAGCAGTACTTC,CASAQQGPLTYEQYF,.,TRBJ2-7,TRBD1,TRBV7-2
TGTGCCAGCAGCGCGACTAGTAGCACAGATACGCAGTATTTT,CASSATSSTDTQYF,many,TRBJ2-3,.,TRBV11-2
TGTGCCAGCAGCCTAGATCAGGGAATCGGCGAGCAGTACTTC,CASSLDQGIGEQYF,many,TRBJ2-7,.,TRBV7-3
TGTGCCAGCAGCTTAGCGGGTAGCGGGGGCGGGGATACGCAGTATTTT,CASSLAGSGGGDTQYF,.,TRBJ2-3,TRBD2,TRBV7-6
TGTGCCAGCAGCCGACTAGCTCAGAAAGGTGGTACGCAGTATTTT,CASSRLAQKGGTQYF,.,TRBJ2-3,TRBD2,TRBV7-2
TGTGCCAGCAGCCCCCCCGGGACTAGCGGGAGCTACGAGCAGTACTTC,CASSPPGTSGSYEQYF,.,TRBJ2-7,TRBD2,TRBV7-6
TGTGCCAGCAGCCCTCCCCAAGAGACCCAGTACTTC,CASSPPQETQYF,medium-sized,TRBJ2-5,.,TRBV7-9